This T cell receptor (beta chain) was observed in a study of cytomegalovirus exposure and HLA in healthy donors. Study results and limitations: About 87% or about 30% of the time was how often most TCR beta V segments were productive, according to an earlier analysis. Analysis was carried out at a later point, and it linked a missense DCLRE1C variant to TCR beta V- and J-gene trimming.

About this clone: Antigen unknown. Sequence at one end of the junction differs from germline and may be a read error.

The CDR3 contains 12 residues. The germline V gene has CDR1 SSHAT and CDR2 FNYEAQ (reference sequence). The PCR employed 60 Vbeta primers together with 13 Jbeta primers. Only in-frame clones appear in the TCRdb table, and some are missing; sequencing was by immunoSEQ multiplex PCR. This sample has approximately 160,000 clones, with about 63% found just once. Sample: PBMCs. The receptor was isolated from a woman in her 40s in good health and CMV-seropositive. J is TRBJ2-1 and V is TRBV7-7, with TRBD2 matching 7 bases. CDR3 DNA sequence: TGTGCTAGCAGCCCGGGGGGTAATGAGCAGTTCTTC. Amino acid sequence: CASSPGGNEQFF.